This entry features one T cell receptor beta chain sequence. The record originates from a study of blood T cell repertoires in COVID-19. At the level of the study: Samples taken during acute and convalescent COVID-19 were collected in the United States, Italy and Spain. T cells, B-cell-depleted T cells, or PBMCs provided the cDNA or gDNA that served as material.

Under the authors' procedure: The authors estimated nucleated cell counts from reference gene primer amplification. Assay: immunoSEQ multiplex PCR; the TCRdb copy retains only in-frame clones and omits some. Clone size and the V and J calls come from that table; the DNA yielded D and trimming. The data contain some 100,000 clones, about 77% of them singletons. V dropped 4 bases and J dropped 4; count of bases not matched to a gene: 9. The CDR3 extends over 15 amino acids. Germline lookup yields CDR1 SGHNT and CDR2 YYREEE (reference sequence). Sequencing used peripheral blood. The genes are TRBV5-4 and TRBJ1-1; 8 bases map to TRBD1. The sequence was obtained from a man between 65 and 79 years old with active or convalescent COVID-19. The CDR3 nucleotides read TGTGCCAGCAGCGGAACTGGACAGGGTGGCACTGAAGCTTTCTTT. It translates to CASSGTGQGGTEAFF.